The rows below give T cell receptor beta chains drawn from one sample of a study of blood T cell repertoires in COVID-19. Produced via immunoSEQ multiplex PCR; TCRdb's table is partial and in-frame only. Among tens of thousands of clones listed, around four fifths were seen once. The sequencing input was peripheral blood. These receptors all come from a human donor in a cohort sampled during active COVID-19. The conserved cysteine and the conserved F or W are not part of the CDR3 here.

J: TRBJ2-2; V: TRBV7-9; CDR3: ASSPHSGAGELF
J: TRBJ2-7; V: TRBV5-6; CDR3: ASSLANPDYEQY
J: TRBJ1-2; V: TRBV12-3/TRBV12-4; CDR3: ASNLQGSRGYT
J: TRBJ1-2; V: TRBV12-3/TRBV12-4; CDR3: ASSNRGAYGYT
J: TRBJ2-7; V: TRBV5-4; CDR3: ASSLPRGGRGNYEQY
J: TRBJ2-1; V: TRBV7-2; CDR3: ASSLIPLQGAGYNEQF
J: TRBJ2-7; V: TRBV7-3; CDR3: ASSPGGRLPYEQY
J: TRBJ2-5; V: TRBV18; CDR3: ASSPTLVSGGPRETQY
J: TRBJ2-1; V: TRBV28; CDR3: ASQGSGRALFEQF
J: TRBJ1-6; V: TRBV19; CDR3: ASSSTGNNSPLH
J: TRBJ2-7; V: TRBV5-1; CDR3: ASSHSDGGAAYEQY
J: TRBJ2-5; V: TRBV2; CDR3: ASSGNSGRVETQY
J: TRBJ2-1; V: TRBV15; CDR3: ATSRDAGADNEQF
J: TRBJ1-2; V: TRBV2; CDR3: ASSEVREGGYT
J: TRBJ2-7; V: TRBV7-2; CDR3: ASSSDRVSYEQY
J: TRBJ1-1; V: TRBV6-5; CDR3: ASTTTGTGYKAF
J: TRBJ2-5; V: TRBV29-1; CDR3: SVRRGETQY
J: TRBJ2-7; V: TRBV6-6; CDR3: ASNPDREEGQY
J: TRBJ2-1; V: TRBV3-1/TRBV3-2; CDR3: ASSQDLGSVNNEQF
J: TRBJ2-3; V: TRBV18; CDR3: ASSASRAANTDTQY
J: TRBJ1-1; V: TRBV7-6; CDR3: ASSAGTGVTEAF
J: TRBJ1-1; V: TRBV5-1; CDR3: ASSPGHALGGTEAF
J: TRBJ2-1; V: TRBV29-1; CDR3: SGLALLSSYNEQF
J: TRBJ1-1; V: TRBV5-1; CDR3: ASSYTGSRQNTEAF
J: TRBJ1-2; V: TRBV4-3; CDR3: ASSHFSAPGGYT
J: TRBJ1-5; V: TRBV6-4; CDR3: ASSPGQGNQPQH
J: TRBJ1-2; V: TRBV2; CDR3: ASSELTAGNGYT
J: TRBJ1-5; V: TRBV28; CDR3: ASSLGAGAQDQPQH
J: TRBJ1-4; V: TRBV7-9; CDR3: ASSLDPVATNEKLF
J: TRBJ2-5; V: TRBV6-2/TRBV6-3; CDR3: ASSYWTGIGETQY
J: TRBJ1-4; V: TRBV3-1/TRBV3-2; CDR3: ASSRTEKLF
J: TRBJ2-6; V: TRBV2; CDR3: ASSVSWTAISGANVLT
J: TRBJ1-2; V: TRBV5-1; CDR3: ASSFLQGAANGYT
J: TRBJ2-5; V: TRBV19; CDR3: ASSIGTIQETQY
J: TRBJ1-1; V: TRBV5-1; CDR3: ASSLDNRNTEAF
J: TRBJ2-7; V: TRBV3-1/TRBV3-2; CDR3: ASSPRDRAYEQY